This T cell receptor (beta chain) was recorded in a study of cytomegalovirus exposure and HLA in healthy donors. The primer mix had 60 Vbeta and 13 Jbeta primers. Measured with immunoSEQ multiplex PCR; TCRdb has only the in-frame clones, and not every one. Among about 110,000 clones listed, roughly three fifths were seen once. Study observations and caveats: Using the classifier, cytomegalovirus status was reportedly diagnosed with high specificity and sensitivity. In a later analysis, at a false discovery rate of 0.05, 16,951 TCR beta sequences matched HLA alleles.

A note on this clone: Antigen unknown.

All donors participated as healthy donors of bone marrow. Sequencing was done on a sample of PBMCs. This clonotype originated in a man younger than 45 in good health and CMV-seropositive.

The CDR3 nucleotides read TGTGCCAGTAGCCCGACTAGCGGGGGACAAGAGACCCAGTACTTC. It specifies CASSPTSGGQETQYF. This sequence joins TRBV19 and TRBJ2-5, with 12 bases aligning to TRBD2. The V gene's germline CDR1 is LNHDA and CDR2 SQIVND (reference sequence). Losses at the gene ends were 6 bases for V and 2 bases for J; bases not matched to a gene: 4. CDR3 length: 15 residues.